Shown below are 5 T cell receptor beta chains from a single sample sequenced in a study of blood T cell repertoires in COVID-19. TCRdb keeps only in-frame clones here, not all; method: immunoSEQ multiplex PCR. The sample holds 120,000 to 150,000 clones, 65% to 90% seen once. The sample comprised peripheral blood. The receptors come from a man between 45 and 60 years old with acute or convalescent COVID-19.

The chain joins TRBV11-2 to TRBJ1-2; 8 positions agree with TRBD1. V lost 1 base, J lost 2 bases, and 3 bases stayed unmatched. CDR1 and CDR2 (germline): SGHAT, FQNNGV. This CDR3 comprises 15 residues. CDR3 loop: CASSLAGTGNYGYTF. CDR3 in DNA: TGTGCCAGCAGCTTAGCCGGGACAGGAAACTATGGCTACACCTTC.

The CDR3 sequence: CASSGGNYSPLHF. The CDR3 DNA is TGTGCCAGCAGCGGCGGAAACTATTCACCCCTCCACTTT. The chain couples TRBV6-5 to TRBJ1-6, with unresolved D. Trimming removed 6 bases at V and 8 bases at J, with 11 bases between. CDR1 and CDR2 (germline): MNHEY, SVGAGI. CDR3 length: 13 amino acids.

V usage is TRBV28 and J usage is TRBJ1-5; no firm D call. The V and J ends lost 7 bases and 8 bases respectively, with 15 bases between them. Per germline, CDR1 MDHEN and CDR2 SYDVKM. CDR3 size: 13 residues. CDR3 sequence: CASNLGPREPQHF. CDR3 nucleotides: TGTGCCAGCAACTTAGGCCCGAGGGAGCCCCAGCATTTT.

The V gene is TRBV4-1, the J gene TRBJ1-2, with 7 bases aligning to TRBD1. Looked up from germline, CDR1 is MGHRA and CDR2 is YSYEKL. Losses at the gene ends were 0 bases for V and 4 bases for J; bases not matched to a gene: 5. This CDR3 is 15 amino acids long. The CDR3 here is CASSQDRGSGYGYTF. DNA for the CDR3: TGCGCCAGCAGCCAAGACAGGGGGTCGGGCTATGGCTACACCTTC.

The chain uses TRBV2 and TRBJ1-2; D remains ambiguous. Between the trimmed V and J ends, which lost 5 bases and 0 bases, there was a span of 10 bases. The germline V gene has CDR1 SNHLY and CDR2 FYNNEI. The CDR3 length is 14 residues. CDR3 region: CASSYDTPNYGYTF. The CDR3 DNA reads TGTGCCAGCAGTTACGACACGCCTAACTATGGCTACACCTTC.